These 3 T cell receptor beta chains share one sample of origin, sequenced in a study of T cells in Graves' hyperthyroidism and ophthalmopathy. RNA transcripts were the template for amplifying TCR beta CDR3 regions. A first-round RT-PCR of the TCR CDR3 used the HTBI primer set. Using its own MiXCR run on the multiplex PCR reads, TCRdb lists one record per CDR3 protein. In the table there are approximately 740,000 distinct CDR3 sequences, approximately 14% of which are singletons. The material sequenced was blood. These receptors all stem from a woman between 18 and 29 years old with Graves' hyperthyroidism.

This clonotype came up a few times. The chain is built from TRBV6-4 and TRBJ2-1; TRBD2 matches at 9 bases. CDR1 and CDR2 from the germline V gene are MRHNA and SNTAGT. With 0 bases clipped from V and 3 bases from J, the junction kept 3 bases outside the gene matches. This CDR3 is 16 amino acids long. CDR3 protein: CASSDSPTSGYNEQFF. The CDR3 DNA follows: TGTGCCAGCAGTGACTCCCCGACTAGCGGCTACAATGAGCAGTTCTTC.

The table lists this clonotype with many counts. V usage is TRBV20-1 and J usage is TRBJ2-3; D is unresolved. Germline V lookup: CDR1 DFQATT, CDR2 SNEGSKA (reference sequence). Deletions cut 3 bases from V and 2 bases from J, with 6 bases between. There are 12 residues in the CDR3. CDR3 region: CSARGNTDTQYF. CDR3 coding DNA: TGCAGTGCTAGGGGAAACACAGATACGCAGTATTTT.

This clonotype was found a few times. The CDR3 bases are TGCAGCGTGGCCGGGACTAGCAGAACGTCCGAGCAGTTCTTC. This codes for CSVAGTSRTSEQFF. The chain has TRBV29-1 and TRBJ2-1; 9 bases align to TRBD2. V lost 6 bases and J lost 10; bases outside the gene matches: 13. CDR3 length: 14 residues. Germline CDR1 reads SQVTM; CDR2 reads ANQGSEA.